The 2 T cell receptor beta chains below all came from one sample that was sequenced in a study of blood T cell repertoires in COVID-19. Sequencing was performed with immunoSEQ multiplex PCR; in TCRdb, only in-frame clones are kept and a portion is missing. This repertoire shows about 110,000 clones, 89% found once; its top ten account for nearly 5%. The sample comprised peripheral blood. The receptors originated from a man aged 40-55 years with active or convalescent COVID-19.

The DNA of the CDR3 is TGTGCCAGCAGCTGGGTACGGACAGGGGGCGAGCAGTACTTC. It yields the protein CASSWVRTGGEQYF. This chain links TRBV5-8 with TRBJ2-7; 10 nucleotides agree with TRBD1. The CDR3 is made up of 14 amino acids. Trimming at V came to 3 bases and at J to 6 bases, leaving 6 bases not matched to a gene. Germline CDR1 reads SGHTS; CDR2 reads YDEGEE.

The V call is TRBV27, the J call TRBJ1-2; 9 bases agree with TRBD1. The V segment lost 6 bases and the J segment 8 bases; nucleotides outside the gene matches: 4. The CDR3 length is 12 residues. Looked up from germline, CDR1 is MNHEY and CDR2 is SMNVEV (reference sequence). In DNA form, the CDR3 reads TGTGCCAGCAGCCCGACAGGGGGAGGCTACACCTTC. This sequence encodes CASSPTGGGYTF.